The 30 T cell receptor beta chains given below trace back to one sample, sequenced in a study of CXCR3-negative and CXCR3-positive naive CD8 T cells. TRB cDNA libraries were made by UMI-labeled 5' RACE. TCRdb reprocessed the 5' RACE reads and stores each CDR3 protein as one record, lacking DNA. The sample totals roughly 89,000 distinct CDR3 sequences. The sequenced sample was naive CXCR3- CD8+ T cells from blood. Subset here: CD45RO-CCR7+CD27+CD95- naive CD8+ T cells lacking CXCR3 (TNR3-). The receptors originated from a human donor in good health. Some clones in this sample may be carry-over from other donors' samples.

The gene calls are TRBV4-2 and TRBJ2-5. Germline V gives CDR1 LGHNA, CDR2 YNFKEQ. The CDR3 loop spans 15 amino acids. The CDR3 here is CASSFSGLDQETQYF.

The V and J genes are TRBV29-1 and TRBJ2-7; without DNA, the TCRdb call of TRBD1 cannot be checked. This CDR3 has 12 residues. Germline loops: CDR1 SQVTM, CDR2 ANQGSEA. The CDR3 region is CGVATGTAEQYF.

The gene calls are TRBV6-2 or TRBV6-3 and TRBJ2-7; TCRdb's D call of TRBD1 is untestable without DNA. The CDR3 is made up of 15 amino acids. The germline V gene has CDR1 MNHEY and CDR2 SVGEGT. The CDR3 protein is CASSYRGTGGYEQYF.

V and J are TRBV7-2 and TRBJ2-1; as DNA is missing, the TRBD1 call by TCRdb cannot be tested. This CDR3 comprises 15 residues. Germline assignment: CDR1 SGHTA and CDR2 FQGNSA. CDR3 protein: CASSLSGPGVNEQFF.

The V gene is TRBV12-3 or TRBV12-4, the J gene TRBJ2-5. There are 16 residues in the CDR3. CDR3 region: CASSLTAVPGQETQYF.

CDR3 residues: CSVGWDGYEQYF. The chain couples TRBV29-1 to TRBJ2-7; the D call from TCRdb, TRBD1, cannot be confirmed without DNA. This CDR3 has 12 amino acids. Looked up from germline, CDR1 is SQVTM and CDR2 is ANQGSEA.

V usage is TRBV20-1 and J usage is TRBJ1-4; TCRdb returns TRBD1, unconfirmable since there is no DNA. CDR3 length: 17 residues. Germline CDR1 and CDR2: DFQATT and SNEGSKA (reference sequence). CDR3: CSARYDFDREGGEKLFF.

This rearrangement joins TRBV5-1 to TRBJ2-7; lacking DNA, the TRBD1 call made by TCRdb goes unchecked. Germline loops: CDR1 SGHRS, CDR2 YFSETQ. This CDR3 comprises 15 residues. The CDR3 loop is CASSLGQDERYEQYF.

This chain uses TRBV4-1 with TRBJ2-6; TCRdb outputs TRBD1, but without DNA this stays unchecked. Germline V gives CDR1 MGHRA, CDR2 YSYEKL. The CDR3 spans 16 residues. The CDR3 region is CASSLNPGNGANVLTF.

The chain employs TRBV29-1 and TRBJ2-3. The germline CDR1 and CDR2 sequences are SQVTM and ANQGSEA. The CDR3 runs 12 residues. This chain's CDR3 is CSVDPVGDTQYF.

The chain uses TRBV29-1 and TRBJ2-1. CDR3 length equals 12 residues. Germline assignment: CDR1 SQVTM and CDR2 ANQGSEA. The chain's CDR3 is CSVDDESNEQFF.

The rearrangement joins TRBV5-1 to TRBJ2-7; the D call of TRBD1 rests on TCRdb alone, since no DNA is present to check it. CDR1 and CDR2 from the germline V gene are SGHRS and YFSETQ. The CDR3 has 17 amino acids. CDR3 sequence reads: CASSLDSRGGKRYEQYF.

This CDR3 is CSVLSPNYGYTF. The rearrangement links TRBV29-1 to TRBJ1-2. The V gene's germline CDR1 is SQVTM and CDR2 ANQGSEA. CDR3 length: 12 residues. The variable domain in full, with the rest retrieved from reference TRBV29-1 and TRBJ1-2, is SAVISQKPSRDICQRGTSLTIQCQVDSQVTMMFWYRQQPGQSLTLIATANQGSEATYESGFVIDKFPISRPNLTFSTLTVSNMSPEDSSIYLCSVLSPNYGYTFGSGTRLTVV.

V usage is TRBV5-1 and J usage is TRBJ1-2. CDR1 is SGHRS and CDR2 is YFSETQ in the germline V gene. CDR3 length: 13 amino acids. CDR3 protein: CASSYQSNYGYTF.

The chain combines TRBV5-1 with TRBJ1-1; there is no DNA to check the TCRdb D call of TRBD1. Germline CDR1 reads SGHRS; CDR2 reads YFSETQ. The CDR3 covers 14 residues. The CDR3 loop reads CASSLGTGMTEAFF.

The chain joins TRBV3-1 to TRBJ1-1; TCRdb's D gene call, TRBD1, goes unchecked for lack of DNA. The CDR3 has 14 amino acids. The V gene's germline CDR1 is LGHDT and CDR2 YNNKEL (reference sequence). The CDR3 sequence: CASSQSTENTEALF.

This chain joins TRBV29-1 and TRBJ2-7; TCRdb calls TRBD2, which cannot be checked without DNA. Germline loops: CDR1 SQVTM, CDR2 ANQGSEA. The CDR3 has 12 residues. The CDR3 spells CSVLQGPYEQYF.

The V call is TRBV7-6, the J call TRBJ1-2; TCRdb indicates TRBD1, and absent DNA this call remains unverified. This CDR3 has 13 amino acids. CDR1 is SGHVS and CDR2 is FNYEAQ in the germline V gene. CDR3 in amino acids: CASSLGRGYGYTF. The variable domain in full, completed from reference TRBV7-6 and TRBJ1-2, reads GAGVSQSPRYKVTKRGQDVALRCDPISGHVSLYWYRQALGQGPEFLTYFNYEAQQDKSGLPNDRFSAERPEGSISTLTIQRTEQRDSAMYRCASSLGRGYGYTFGSGTRLTVV.

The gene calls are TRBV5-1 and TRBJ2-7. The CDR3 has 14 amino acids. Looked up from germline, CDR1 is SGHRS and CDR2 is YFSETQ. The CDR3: CASSLGTASYEQYF.

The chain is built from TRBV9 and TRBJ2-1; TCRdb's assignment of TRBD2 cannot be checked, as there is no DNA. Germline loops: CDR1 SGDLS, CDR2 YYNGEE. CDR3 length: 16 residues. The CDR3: CASSATSGGAANEQFF.

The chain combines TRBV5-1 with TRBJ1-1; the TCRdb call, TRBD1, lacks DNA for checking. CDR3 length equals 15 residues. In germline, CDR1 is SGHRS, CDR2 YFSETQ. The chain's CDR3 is CASSPTGHRDTEAFF.

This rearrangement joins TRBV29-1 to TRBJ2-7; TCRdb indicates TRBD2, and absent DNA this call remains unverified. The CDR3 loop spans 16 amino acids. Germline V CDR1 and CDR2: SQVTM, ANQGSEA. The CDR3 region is CSATGLAGVNSYEQYF.

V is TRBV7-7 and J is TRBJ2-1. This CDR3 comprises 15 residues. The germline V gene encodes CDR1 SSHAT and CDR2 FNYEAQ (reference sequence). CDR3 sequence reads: CASSFGRAPYNEQFF.

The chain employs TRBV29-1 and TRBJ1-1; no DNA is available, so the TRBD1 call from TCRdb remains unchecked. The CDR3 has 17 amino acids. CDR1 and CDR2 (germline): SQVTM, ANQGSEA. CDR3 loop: CSVLYTQVDPLNTEAFF.

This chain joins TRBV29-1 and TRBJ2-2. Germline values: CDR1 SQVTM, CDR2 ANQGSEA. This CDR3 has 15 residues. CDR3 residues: CSVEERGRNTGELFF.

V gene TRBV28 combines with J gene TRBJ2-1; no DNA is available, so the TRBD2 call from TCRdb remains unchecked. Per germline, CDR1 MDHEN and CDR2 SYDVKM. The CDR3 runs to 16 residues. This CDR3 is CASSLPDYQNRDEQFF.

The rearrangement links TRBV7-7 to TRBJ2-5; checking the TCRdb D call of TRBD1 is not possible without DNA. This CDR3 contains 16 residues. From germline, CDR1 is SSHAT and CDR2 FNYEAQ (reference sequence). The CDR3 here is CASSYGRRGTQETQYF. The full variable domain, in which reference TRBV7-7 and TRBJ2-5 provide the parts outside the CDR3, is GAGVSQSPRYKVTKRGQDVTLRCDPISSHATLYWYQQALGQGPEFLTYFNYEAQPDKSGLPSDRFSAERPEGSISTLTIQRTEQRDSAMYRCASSYGRRGTQETQYFGPGTRLLVL.

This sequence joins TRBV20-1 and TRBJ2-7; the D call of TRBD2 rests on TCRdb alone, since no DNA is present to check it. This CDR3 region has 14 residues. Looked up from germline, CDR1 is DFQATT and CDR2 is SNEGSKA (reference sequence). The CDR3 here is CSARRRSALYEQYF.

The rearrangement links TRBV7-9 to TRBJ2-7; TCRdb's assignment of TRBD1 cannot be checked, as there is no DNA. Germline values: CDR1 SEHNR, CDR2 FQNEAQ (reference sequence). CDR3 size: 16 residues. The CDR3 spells CASSLVPDRGVHEQYF.

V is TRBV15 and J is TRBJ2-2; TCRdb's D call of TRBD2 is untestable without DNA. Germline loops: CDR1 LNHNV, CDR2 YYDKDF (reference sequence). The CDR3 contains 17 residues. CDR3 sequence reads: CATSRAGEGPLAGELFF.